Shown below are 11 T cell receptor beta chains from a single sample sequenced in a study of OX40 agonist ivuxolimab in advanced cancers. TCRdb's copy holds only in-frame clones and misses some; the assay was immunoSEQ multiplex PCR. The sample includes some 71,000 clones, about four fifths of them seen just once. Sequences were derived from CD4+ or CD8+ T cells sorted from blood, sampled in a trial of the OX40 agonist ivuxolimab. The receptor set was obtained from an adult with an advanced solid tumor such as melanoma, head and neck, liver or kidney cancer.

The chain employs TRBV4-2 and TRBJ2-3; 7 bases agree with TRBD2. This CDR3 has 15 amino acids. V dropped 4 bases and J dropped 3; count of bases not matched to a gene: 7. Germline lookup yields CDR1 LGHNA and CDR2 YNFKEQ. DNA for the CDR3: TGTGCCAGCAGCCTCCAGCGGGGTCTGACAGATACGCAGTATTTT. Translated: CASSLQRGLTDTQYF.

The V call is TRBV5-4, the J call TRBJ2-3; possibly TRBD1 for D (6 bases). V was cut by 1 base and J by 3 bases, with 6 bases left in between. The CDR3 runs to 13 residues. Looked up from germline, CDR1 is SGHNT and CDR2 is YYREEE (reference sequence). The CDR3 DNA is TGTGCCAGCAGCTTGCAGGGGACAGATACGCAGTATTTT. Translating gives CASSLQGTDTQYF.

V usage is TRBV2 and J usage is TRBJ2-5; 8 bases map to TRBD1. CDR1 SNHLY and CDR2 FYNNEI come from the germline V gene. V gave up 11 bases and J gave up 2 bases; unmatched junction bases: 4. This CDR3 contains 12 residues. The CDR3 region has the DNA TGTGCCTATCACAGGGGGCAAGAGACCCAGTACTTC. Translating it yields CAYHRGQETQYF.

V usage is TRBV18 and J usage is TRBJ1-1; the D is unclear. Germline CDR1 reads KGHSH; CDR2 reads LQKENI. The length of the CDR3 is 17 residues. V was shortened by 1 base and J by 1 base, with 16 bases between the two germline ends. The CDR3 protein is CASSPRAGLRGNTEAFF. In nucleotides, the CDR3 is TGTGCCAGCTCACCACGGGCAGGACTTCGGGGGAACACTGAAGCTTTCTTT.

The genes are TRBV4-2 and TRBJ1-2, with D perhaps TRBD1 (5 bases). V was clipped by 0 bases and J by 5 bases, with 10 bases between them. This CDR3 is 14 amino acids long. CDR1 is LGHNA, CDR2 YNFKEQ, per germline. CDR3 sequence reads: CASSQDRGRYGYTF. Written as DNA, the CDR3 is TGTGCCAGCAGCCAAGATCGGGGGAGATATGGCTACACCTTC.

The rearrangement uses TRBV29-1 and TRBJ1-5; TRBD1 is a possible D gene (5 bases). The CDR3 runs 14 residues. Germline V gene lookup returns CDR1 SQVTM and CDR2 ANQGSEA. Trimming took off 6 bases at V and 0 bases at J, with 12 bases between the two ends. CDR3 amino acids: CSVGGRDSNQPQHF. The CDR3 coding sequence is TGCAGCGTGGGGGGGAGGGATAGCAATCAGCCCCAGCATTTT.

This chain uses TRBV5-4 with TRBJ2-4; 11 bases are shared with TRBD1. V trimming: 4 bases; J trimming: 7 bases; junction bases outside the gene matches: 10. The CDR3 runs 16 residues. In germline, CDR1 is SGHNT, CDR2 YYREEE (reference sequence). The CDR3 region has the DNA TGTGCCAGCAGCCCGGAGGGGGACAGGGGGGGCAACATTCAGTACTTC. Translation: CASSPEGDRGGNIQYF.

V and J are TRBV5-1 and TRBJ1-3, with a possible D match to TRBD1 (5 bases). Trimming took 1 base from V and 8 from J, leaving 13 bases between them. CDR1 and CDR2 from the germline V gene are SGHRS and YFSETQ. This CDR3 comprises 14 residues. This CDR3 reads CASSLTGSEDTIYF. CDR3 nucleotide sequence: TGCGCCAGCAGCTTGACAGGTTCAGAAGACACCATATATTTT.

The chain couples TRBV6-5 to TRBJ1-2; the D gene is possibly TRBD1 (6 bases). V was pared by 6 bases and J by 6 bases, with 17 bases between. Looked up from germline, CDR1 is MNHEY and CDR2 is SVGAGI. The CDR3 is 14 residues long. The CDR3 loop reads CASSPGGGGHGYTF. CDR3 nucleotide sequence: TGTGCCAGCAGCCCGGGAGGGGGAGGACATGGCTACACCTTC.

The genes are TRBV9 and TRBJ1-5; D gene uncertain. Between the trimmed V and J ends, which lost 4 bases and 7 bases, there was a span of 12 bases. The CDR3 sequence is 13 residues long. Germline V CDR1 and CDR2: SGDLS, YYNGEE. DNA of the CDR3: TGTGCCAGCAGCCGAACCCTGGGCCAGCCCCAGCATTTT. It is translated as CASSRTLGQPQHF. The whole variable domain, filled in from reference TRBV9 and TRBJ1-5, reads DSGVTQTPKHLITATGQRVTLRCSPRSGDLSVYWYQQSLDQGLQFLIQYYNGEERAKGNILERFSAQQFPDLHSELNLSSLELGDSALYFCASSRTLGQPQHFGDGTRLSIL.

J is TRBJ1-1 and V is TRBV10-3; possible D gene TRBD1, 6 bases. Germline CDR1 is ENHRY and CDR2 is SYGVKD. There are 13 residues in the CDR3. V shed 5 bases and J shed 7 bases, with 14 bases lying between them. In DNA form, the CDR3 reads TGTGCCATCAGTTACAGGGAGGGGAATGAAGCTTTCTTT. Its translation: CAISYREGNEAFF.